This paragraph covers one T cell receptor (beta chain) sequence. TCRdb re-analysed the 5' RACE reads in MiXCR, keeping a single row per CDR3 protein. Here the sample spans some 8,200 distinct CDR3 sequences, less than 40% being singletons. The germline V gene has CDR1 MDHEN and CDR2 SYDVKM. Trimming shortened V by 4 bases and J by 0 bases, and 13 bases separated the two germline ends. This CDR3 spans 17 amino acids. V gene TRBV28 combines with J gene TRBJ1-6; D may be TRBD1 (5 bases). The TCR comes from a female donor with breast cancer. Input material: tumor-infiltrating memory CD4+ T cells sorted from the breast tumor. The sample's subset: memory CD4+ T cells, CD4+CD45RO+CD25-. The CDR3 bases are TGTGCCAGCAGTTCACTGTGGGGGAACTCCTATAATTCACCCCTCCACTTT. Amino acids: CASSSLWGNSYNSPLHF.